This TCR beta chain emerged from a study of early T cells in non-severe SARS-CoV-2 infection. V lost 4 bases and J lost 1; bases outside the gene matches: 14. Per germline, CDR1 LGHDT and CDR2 YNNKEL (reference sequence). The CDR3 covers 18 residues. This clonotype was observed once. Separate cDNA molecules each had unique molecular identifiers attached to them. TCRdb re-derived calls from the 5' RACE reads in MiXCR, one entry per CDR3 protein. The top ten hold around 12% of the sample, which has some 76,000 distinct CDR3 sequences, about 14% seen once. The sequenced material came from whole blood. This receptor was taken from an adult who was a healthcare worker with PCR-confirmed SARS-CoV-2 infection or an uninfected control (not recorded which). The genes are TRBV3-1 and TRBJ2-3, with 7 bases matching TRBD2. CDR3 in DNA: TGTGCCAGCAGCCGAAAGATCAGCGAGAGCGGGGGCACAGATACGCAGTATTTT. This translates into CASSRKISESGGTDTQYF.